Here is one T cell receptor (beta chain) with its context. J gave up 5 bases and V 4 bases, and 7 bases lay outside the gene matches. Germline V gives CDR1 LGHDT, CDR2 YNNKEL (reference sequence). The CDR3 runs 14 residues. The table came from immunoSEQ multiplex PCR; TCRdb's copy has only in-frame clones and leaves some out. The sample records some 110,000 clones, over 80% being singletons. These data are taken from a study of blood T cell repertoires in COVID-19. Across the study: The samples span acute and convalescent COVID-19 from the United States, Italy and Spain.

For recovered donors of Cohort 3, there were two negative PCRs, clearance, or symptom resolution. Specimen: PBMCs or T cells enriched from blood (not recorded which). The chain is built from TRBV3-1 (or the pseudogene TRBV3-2) and TRBJ2-5; 7 bases fit TRBD2. This TCR came from a young woman who had recovered from COVID-19. The CDR3 DNA reads as TGTGCCAGCAGCCCGGGAGGTCTGGGGGAGACCCAGTACTTC. This sequence encodes CASSPGGLGETQYF.